These 32 T cell receptor beta chains were sequenced from one sample in a study of cytomegalovirus exposure and HLA in healthy donors. Amplification used 60 Vbeta primers and 13 Jbeta primers. Clones were read by immunoSEQ multiplex PCR, and TCRdb kept only the in-frame ones, dropping some. The data show around 94,000 clones, with roughly three quarters seen just once and roughly 9.1% held by the top ten. Sequencing was performed on PBMCs. All receptors derive from a male donor in good health and CMV-seropositive.

The V call is TRBV5-1, the J call TRBJ1-4; TRBD1 might be the D (5 bases). Germline loops: CDR1 SGHRS, CDR2 YFSETQ. This CDR3 is built from 14 residues. V was shortened by 2 bases and J by 5 bases, with 10 bases between the two germline ends. The CDR3 loop reads CASSFGRANEKLFF. For the CDR3, the DNA is TGCGCCAGCAGCTTCGGCAGGGCGAATGAAAAACTGTTTTTT.

In DNA, the CDR3 is TGTGCCAGCAGTGAAAACAGGGGGAATGAGCAGTTCTTC. It codes for CASSENRGNEQFF. The V gene is TRBV6-1, the J gene TRBJ2-1; 8 bases are shared with TRBD1. The germline CDR1 and CDR2 sequences are MNHNS and SASEGT. The CDR3 totals 13 residues. V was clipped by 2 bases and J by 7 bases; unmatched bases: 1.

The chain recombines TRBV7-9 with TRBJ2-2; 9 positions match TRBD2. CDR3 length: 16 residues. Germline trimming cut 5 bases from V and 6 bases from J; bases unmatched to any gene: 10. The V gene's germline CDR1 is SEHNR and CDR2 FQNEAQ (reference sequence). In DNA form, the CDR3 reads TGTGCCAGCAGCCCCCCCAGCGGGAGGCCCCCCGGGGAGCTGTTTTTT. Translating gives CASSPPSGRPPGELFF.

This clone was seen just once. Written as DNA, the CDR3 is TGTGCCTGGAGTGTACGTCGGGTCAATGAGCAGTTCTTC. Residues: CAWSVRRVNEQFF. This chain connects TRBV30 to TRBJ2-1; D unclear. The CDR3 runs to 13 residues. Trimming left V 0 bases short and J 6 bases short, with 9 bases between. Germline V gene sequence: CDR1 GTSNPN, CDR2 SVGIG (reference sequence).

The rearrangement links TRBV13 to TRBJ1-2; the D is unclear. Germline assignment: CDR1 PRHDT and CDR2 FYEKMQ (reference sequence). Between the trimmed V and J ends, which lost 4 bases and 7 bases, there was a span of 13 bases. The CDR3 sequence is 13 residues long. CDR3 nucleotide sequence: TGTGCCAGCAGCTCCGGAGTGGATGCTGGCTACACCTTC. It yields the protein CASSSGVDAGYTF.

The chain uses TRBV2 and TRBJ2-1; the match to TRBD2 covers 10 bases. The CDR3 is 14 amino acids. V shed 9 bases and J 8 bases; nucleotides not matched to a gene: 10. Looked up from germline, CDR1 is SNHLY and CDR2 is FYNNEI. The CDR3 DNA reads as TGTGCCAGATCCCATAGCGGGAGGATCGATGAGCAGTTCTTC. Translated: CARSHSGRIDEQFF.

This clone was found a few times. This rearrangement joins TRBV5-1 to TRBJ2-5; TRBD2 matches 8 bases. The CDR3 loop spans 14 amino acids. Germline loops: CDR1 SGHRS, CDR2 YFSETQ. With V trimmed by 4 bases and J by 0 bases, 2 bases remained unmatched. The CDR3 DNA sequence: TGCGCCAGCAGCCCGCGGGGGGACCAAGAGACCCAGTACTTC. Translated: CASSPRGDQETQYF. Together with reference TRBV5-1 and TRBJ2-5, the CDR3 gives the full variable domain: KAGVTQTPRYLIKTRGQQVTLSCSPISGHRSVSWYQQTPGQGLQFLFEYFSETQRNKGNFPGRFSGRQFSNSRSEMNVSTLELGDSALYLCASSPRGDQETQYFGPGTRLLVL.

This chain uses TRBV18 with TRBJ1-5; tentative D call: TRBD1 (5 bases). The CDR3 loop spans 13 amino acids. V dropped 0 bases and J dropped 10 bases, with 10 bases sitting between them. Germline V gives CDR1 KGHSH, CDR2 LQKENI. CDR3 sequence (DNA): TGTGCCAGCTCACCACCGGGGGGGGGACCCCAGCATTTT. It translates to CASSPPGGGPQHF. Full variable domain (outside the CDR3, taken from reference TRBV18 and TRBJ1-5): NAGVMQNPRHLVRRRGQEARLRCSPMKGHSHVYWYRQLPEEGLKFMVYLQKENIIDESGMPKERFSAEFPKEGPSILRIQQVVRGDSAAYFCASSPPGGGPQHFGDGTRLSIL.

The chain has TRBV10-3 and TRBJ1-2; D is uncertain. Trimming took off 3 bases at V and 4 bases at J, with 12 bases between the two ends. The germline V gene encodes CDR1 ENHRY and CDR2 SYGVKD. The CDR3 contains 14 residues. This CDR3 reads CAISDSLVGYGYTF. CDR3 DNA: TGTGCCATCAGTGATTCGTTAGTCGGCTATGGCTACACCTTC.

This clone was seen a single time. The rearrangement joins TRBV4-3 to TRBJ1-1, with D possibly TRBD1 on 5 matching bases. Germline-derived CDR1 and CDR2 are LGHNA and YSLEER. The CDR3 has 14 amino acids. Trimming removed 1 base from V and 4 bases from J, with 10 bases in between. CDR3 in DNA: TGCGCCAGCAGCCAAGGGGGCAGTACCACTGAAGCTTTCTTT. Residues: CASSQGGSTTEAFF.

The chain uses TRBV5-4 and TRBJ2-1, with 10 bases lining up with TRBD2. The CDR3 extends over 16 amino acids. The germline V gene has CDR1 SGHNT and CDR2 YYREEE (reference sequence). V lost 2 bases and J lost 1; bases outside the gene matches: 3. CDR3 coding DNA: TGTGCCAGCAGCTTTGCTAGCGGGGGTTCCTACAATGAGCAGTTCTTC. This encodes CASSFASGGSYNEQFF.

This clone counts as medium-sized (0.01 to 0.1%). The chain couples TRBV7-9 to TRBJ2-1; the D is unclear. Deletions cut 1 base from V and 6 bases from J, with 4 bases between. The CDR3 covers 12 residues. Germline CDR1 and CDR2: SEHNR and FQNEAQ (reference sequence). The DNA for the CDR3 is TGTGCCAGCAGCTTAGGACTCAATGAGCAGTTCTTC. Its translation is CASSLGLNEQFF.

The rearrangement links TRBV28 to TRBJ2-7; tentatively, D is TRBD2 (5 bases). Trimming stripped 2 bases from V and 3 bases from J, with 8 bases between. This CDR3 is 13 amino acids long. Germline CDR1 is MDHEN and CDR2 is SYDVKM. The CDR3 nucleotides read TGTGCCAGCAGTTTAGGCAGCGGCTACGAGCAGTACTTC. It encodes CASSLGSGYEQYF.

The V call is TRBV7-2, the J call TRBJ2-7; 11 nucleotides agree with TRBD2. Germline V gives CDR1 SGHTA, CDR2 FQGNSA. V shed 4 bases and J 3 bases; nucleotides not matched to a gene: 8. The length of the CDR3 is 16 residues. This CDR3 reads CASSSLTSGSIYEQYF. Here the CDR3 DNA reads TGTGCCAGCAGCTCCCTCACTAGCGGGAGTATCTACGAGCAGTACTTC.

The rearrangement uses TRBV28 and TRBJ2-3, with D possibly TRBD1 on 6 matching bases. The CDR3 is made up of 15 amino acids. The ends were cut back, 5 bases at V and 1 base at J, with 13 bases in the middle. The germline V gene encodes CDR1 MDHEN and CDR2 SYDVKM. This CDR3 is CASSAQGYGTDTQYF. In DNA, the CDR3 is TGTGCCAGCAGTGCCCAGGGGTACGGCACAGATACGCAGTATTTT.

The V and J genes are TRBV27 and TRBJ2-5; D remains unclear. This CDR3 comprises 13 residues. The germline V gene has CDR1 MNHEY and CDR2 SMNVEV (reference sequence). The germline V and J ends were trimmed by 3 bases and 2 bases, with 7 bases remaining between them. In DNA, the CDR3 is TGTGCCAGCAGTTTTGGCAGGCAAGAGACCCAGTACTTC. This gives the protein CASSFGRQETQYF.

The CDR3 sequence is CASSQDHGTSQFF. The CDR3 bases are TGCGCCAGCAGCCAAGACCACGGGACTAGCCAGTTCTTC. This rearrangement joins TRBV4-3 to TRBJ2-1; 9 positions agree with TRBD2. V trimming: 0 bases; J trimming: 13 bases; junction bases outside the gene matches: 4. This CDR3 spans 13 amino acids. Germline V gives CDR1 LGHNA, CDR2 YSLEER.

The rearrangement links TRBV7-2 to TRBJ2-7; a possible D gene is TRBD1 (8 bases). V was clipped by 1 base and J by 6 bases, with 22 bases between them. The germline gives CDR1 SGHTA, CDR2 FQGNSA. The CDR3 sequence is 17 residues long. Here the CDR3 reads CASSLGVGGTGVTEQYF. CDR3 coding DNA: TGTGCCAGCAGCTTAGGGGTCGGGGGGACAGGAGTTACCGAGCAGTACTTC.

The chain couples TRBV27 to TRBJ1-1; 7 bases match TRBD1. Looked up from germline, CDR1 is MNHEY and CDR2 is SMNVEV (reference sequence). V was pared by 3 bases and J by 0 bases, with 1 base of the junction left unmatched. The CDR3 totals 14 residues. This CDR3 reads CASSLTGLNTEAFF. CDR3 nucleotide sequence: TGTGCCAGCAGTTTGACAGGGCTGAACACTGAAGCTTTCTTT.

There are a few counts of this clone. The V call is TRBV4-3, the J call TRBJ1-1; 11 bases agree with TRBD1. The germline V gene has CDR1 LGHNA and CDR2 YSLEER. The CDR3 totals 15 residues. V shed 2 bases and J 3 bases; nucleotides not matched to a gene: 2. Written as DNA, the CDR3 is TGCGCCAGCAGCCAATGGGACAGGGGGGACACTGAAGCTTTCTTT. The encoded protein is CASSQWDRGDTEAFF.

This chain uses TRBV28 with TRBJ1-5; possible D gene TRBD1, 6 bases. CDR3 length equals 14 residues. Germline V lookup: CDR1 MDHEN, CDR2 SYDVKM. Trimming cost V 6 bases and J 11 bases, with 20 bases left between them. This CDR3 reads CASRPKARGGSQHF. The CDR3 DNA reads TGTGCCAGCAGGCCGAAAGCCAGGGGAGGGTCCCAGCATTTT.

This clone was observed a handful of times. The V gene is TRBV19, the J gene TRBJ2-1, with 9 bases that match TRBD1. V lost 9 bases and J lost 2; bases outside the gene matches: 5. The CDR3 extends over 14 amino acids. Germline CDR1 is LNHDA and CDR2 is SQIVND (reference sequence). The CDR3, as DNA: TGTGCCAGCAGGGGACAGGGAACCTACAATGAGCAGTTCTTC. Encoded protein: CASRGQGTYNEQFF.

This clone has more than one count but fewer than ten. This sequence joins TRBV4-1 and TRBJ2-3; maybe TRBD1 (6 bases). Between the trimmed V and J ends, which lost 1 base and 2 bases, there was a span of 7 bases. The CDR3 is 14 amino acids. Per germline, CDR1 MGHRA and CDR2 YSYEKL. For the CDR3, the DNA is TGCGCCAGCAGCCAAGGGGACAACACAGATACGCAGTATTTT. Translation gives CASSQGDNTDTQYF.

The CDR3 nucleotides read TGTGCCACCAGCAGAGATATCCGGGGCCAAGAGACCCAGTACTTC. Its translation: CATSRDIRGQETQYF. This chain uses TRBV15 with TRBJ2-5; maybe TRBD2 (5 bases). The CDR3 extends over 15 amino acids. CDR1 is LNHNV, CDR2 YYDKDF, per germline (reference sequence). Trimming stripped 0 bases from V and 1 base from J, with 9 bases between.

The sample holds a few counts of this clone. V gene TRBV5-1 combines with J gene TRBJ2-3; 8 bases line up with TRBD1. This CDR3 is 16 amino acids long. V lost 4 bases, J lost 2 bases, and 9 bases stayed unmatched. Looked up from germline, CDR1 is SGHRS and CDR2 is YFSETQ. The CDR3 bases are TGCGCCAGCAGCGTAGGACAGGGAATTTCCACAGATACGCAGTATTTT. It translates to CASSVGQGISTDTQYF.

The chain combines TRBV28 with TRBJ2-2; D is unresolved. Trimming stripped 5 bases from V and 0 bases from J, with 13 bases between. The V gene's germline CDR1 is MDHEN and CDR2 SYDVKM. The CDR3 extends over 16 amino acids. The CDR3 region is CASSRPYSTNTGELFF. CDR3 DNA: TGTGCCAGCAGTCGGCCTTACAGCACGAACACCGGGGAGCTGTTTTTT.

The chain uses TRBV29-1 and TRBJ1-2; 8 bases fit TRBD1. With V trimmed by 8 bases and J by 5 bases, 16 bases remained unmatched. The V gene's germline CDR1 is SQVTM and CDR2 ANQGSEA. The CDR3 spans 15 residues. The CDR3 here is CSSVEVDRGYYGYTF. CDR3 bases: TGCAGCTCTGTTGAGGTTGACAGGGGATATTATGGCTACACCTTC.

This chain links TRBV13 with TRBJ1-1, with no clear D. CDR1 and CDR2 from the germline V gene are PRHDT and FYEKMQ (reference sequence). The CDR3 consists of 15 residues. V lost 5 bases to trimming and J lost 0 bases, with 13 bases between them. The CDR3 sequence is CASSPYRVLNTEAFF. CDR3 sequence (DNA): TGTGCCAGCAGCCCCTATCGGGTCTTGAACACTGAAGCTTTCTTT.

The chain uses TRBV10-3 and TRBJ1-5, with TRBD1 matching 8 bases. Looked up from germline, CDR1 is ENHRY and CDR2 is SYGVKD. Trimming removed 0 bases from V and 3 bases from J; junction bases left unmatched: 1. The CDR3 extends over 15 amino acids. The chain's CDR3 is CAISESGQVNQPQHF. DNA of the CDR3: TGTGCCATCAGTGAGTCGGGACAGGTCAATCAGCCCCAGCATTTT.

J is TRBJ1-5 and V is TRBV19; D unresolved. Germline V gives CDR1 LNHDA, CDR2 SQIVND (reference sequence). The CDR3 is made up of 14 amino acids. V lost 1 base and J lost 0, with 4 bases in between. DNA for the CDR3: TGTGCCAGTAGTATAGCCCATAGCAATCAGCCCCAGCATTTT. It yields the protein CASSIAHSNQPQHF.

The chain employs TRBV11-2 and TRBJ2-1; D might be TRBD1 (5 bases). From germline, CDR1 is SGHAT and CDR2 FQNNGV. CDR3 length: 15 amino acids. With 5 bases removed from V and 5 bases from J, the gap between germline ends came to 16 bases. The CDR3 DNA reads as TGTGCCAGCAGCCACCAGCAGGGTAGGAACAATGAGCAGTTCTTC. Translation gives CASSHQQGRNNEQFF.

V gene TRBV5-1 combines with J gene TRBJ1-2, with a tentative D call TRBD1 (5 bases). Trimming removed 1 base from V and 9 bases from J, with 13 bases in between. The germline V gene has CDR1 SGHRS and CDR2 YFSETQ. The CDR3 is 13 residues long. CDR3 nucleotides: TGCGCCAGCAGCTTGACGGGGGAGAGGAGCTACACCTTC. Its protein product is CASSLTGERSYTF. Full variable domain (missing parts from reference TRBV5-1 and TRBJ1-2): KAGVTQTPRYLIKTRGQQVTLSCSPISGHRSVSWYQQTPGQGLQFLFEYFSETQRNKGNFPGRFSGRQFSNSRSEMNVSTLELGDSALYLCASSLTGERSYTFGSGTRLTVV.